Below are 26 T cell receptor beta chains sequenced from a single sample in a study of Graves' ophthalmopathy and Graves' hyperthyroidism. Transcripts of RNA were the source for amplifying TCR beta CDR3 regions. Second-round multiplex PCR came after first-round RT-PCR with HTBI primers. From the multiplex PCR reads, TCRdb called clonotypes with MiXCR, one entry per CDR3 protein. Of about 180,000 distinct CDR3 sequences in the sample, 37% were seen once. Sequencing was done on a sample of peripheral blood. The receptors here all came from a woman between 40 and 55 years old with Graves' ophthalmopathy.

V gene TRBV7-2 combines with J gene TRBJ1-1; no definite D call. V was trimmed by 8 bases and J by 1 base, leaving 14 bases between them. From germline, CDR1 is SGHTA and CDR2 FQGNSA. CDR3 length: 14 residues. The CDR3 nucleotides read TGTGCCAGCGACCCCGGGCGGGCGAACACTGAAGCTTTCTTT. This gives the protein CASDPGRANTEAFF.

This clonotype was counted ten times or more. The gene calls are TRBV19 and TRBJ1-2; possibly TRBD1 for D (5 bases). This CDR3 has 15 residues. Between the trimmed V and J ends, which lost 3 bases and 2 bases, there was a span of 13 bases. Germline-derived CDR1 and CDR2 are LNHDA and SQIVND (reference sequence). For the CDR3, the DNA is TGTGCCAGTAGTATGCAGGGTTCGGAGAACTATGGCTACACCTTC. Its protein product is CASSMQGSENYGYTF. Supplemented by reference TRBV19 and TRBJ1-2, the full variable domain reads DGGITQSPKYLFRKEGQNVTLSCEQNLNHDAMYWYRQDPGQGLRLIYYSQIVNDFQKGDIAEGYSVSREKKESFPLTVTSAQKNPTAFYLCASSMQGSENYGYTFGSGTRLTVV.

This clonotype was picked up many times. The gene calls are TRBV11-3 and TRBJ1-1; 8 bases align to TRBD1. The length of the CDR3 is 11 residues. The J segment lost 6 bases and the V segment lost 10 bases, leaving 4 bases of the junction unmatched. CDR1 is SGHNT, CDR2 YENEEA, per germline. CDR3 sequence: CAIQGAAEAFF. DNA of the CDR3: TGTGCCATCCAGGGGGCCGCTGAAGCTTTCTTT.

This chain links TRBV6-1 with TRBJ2-2; no clear D. Germline-derived CDR1 and CDR2 are MNHNS and SASEGT. The CDR3 sequence is 13 residues long. Trimming left V 6 bases short and J 5 bases short, with 10 bases between. The CDR3 DNA sequence: TGTGCCAGCAGCGTAATAGGGACCGGGGAGCTGTTTTTT. This gives the protein CASSVIGTGELFF.

There are many counts of this clonotype. The chain recombines TRBV10-3 with TRBJ1-1, with D unresolved. Trimming took off 3 bases at V and 10 bases at J, with 15 bases between the two ends. Germline CDR1 reads ENHRY; CDR2 reads SYGVKD. The CDR3 loop spans 13 amino acids. CDR3 in DNA: TGTGCCATCAGTGACCACACGAGGGTCGGAGCTTTCTTT. This gives the protein CAISDHTRVGAFF.

The chain links TRBV5-1 to TRBJ2-7; D could derive from TRBD1 or TRBD2 (5 bases each). V gave up 1 base and J gave up 4 bases, with 15 bases separating them. CDR3 size: 15 residues. Germline assignment: CDR1 SGHRS and CDR2 YFSETQ. This CDR3 is CASSLIRRGDYEQYF. CDR3 bases: TGCGCCAGCAGCTTGATTAGAAGGGGAGATTACGAGCAGTACTTC.

This clonotype was seen more than once but under ten times. V usage is TRBV7-2 and J usage is TRBJ2-5, with 10 bases fitting TRBD2. CDR3 length equals 14 residues. The V segment lost 3 bases and the J segment 5 bases; nucleotides outside the gene matches: 3. Germline CDR1 is SGHTA and CDR2 is FQGNSA. For the CDR3, the DNA is TGTGCCAGCAGCTTGAGCGGGAGGGGTGAGACCCAGTACTTC. It codes for CASSLSGRGETQYF.

This clonotype was observed many times. The chain is built from TRBV28 and TRBJ1-2, with 7 bases fitting TRBD1. The CDR3 covers 16 residues. CDR1 is MDHEN, CDR2 SYDVKM, per germline. The V and J ends lost 5 bases and 2 bases, in that order; junction bases with no gene match: 11. This CDR3 is CASSTPGEGGNYGYTF. CDR3 bases: TGTGCCAGCAGTACACCAGGGGAAGGGGGCAACTATGGCTACACCTTC.

The sample holds many counts of this clonotype. The V gene is TRBV7-9, the J gene TRBJ1-2; 7 bases agree with TRBD1. The CDR3 length is 16 residues. In germline, CDR1 is SEHNR, CDR2 FQNEAQ (reference sequence). Losses at the gene ends were 1 base for V and 5 bases for J; bases not matched to a gene: 10. The CDR3 DNA reads as TGTGCCAGCAGCTTAGGAGTAGGGGGCGAGGAGTATGGCTACACCTTC. Protein: CASSLGVGGEEYGYTF. Supplemented by reference TRBV7-9 and TRBJ1-2, the full variable domain reads DTGVSQNPRHKITKRGQNVTFRCDPISEHNRLYWYRQTLGQGPEFLTYFQNEAQLEKSRLLSDRFSAERPKGSFSTLEIQRTEQGDSAMYLCASSLGVGGEEYGYTFGSGTRLTVV.

This clonotype has ten or more counts. The genes are TRBV5-5 and TRBJ1-4; the match to TRBD1 covers 7 bases. V gave up 2 bases and J gave up 4 bases; unmatched junction bases: 5. The CDR3 extends over 15 amino acids. The germline V gene encodes CDR1 SGHKS and CDR2 YYEKEE (reference sequence). The CDR3 DNA is TGTGCCAGCAGCTTACTGGGACAGTATAATGAAAAACTGTTTTTT. It codes for CASSLLGQYNEKLFF.

This clonotype was counted at least ten times. J is TRBJ2-1 and V is TRBV6-2 or TRBV6-3; 7 bases map to TRBD2. The V gene end was trimmed by 0 bases and the J gene end by 4 bases; junction bases not matched to a gene: 12. This CDR3 has 18 residues. Germline-derived CDR1 and CDR2 are MNHEY and SVGEGT. CDR3 DNA: TGTGCCAGCAGTTACTCGGTCTTCAGCGGGACTCAATACAATGAGCAGTTCTTC. Its translation is CASSYSVFSGTQYNEQFF.

The V gene is TRBV12-3 or TRBV12-4, the J gene TRBJ2-5; 11 bases align to TRBD2. This CDR3 contains 14 residues. Germline trimming cut 8 bases from V and 0 bases from J; bases unmatched to any gene: 2. Here the CDR3 reads CASGSGRDQETQYF. CDR3 coding DNA: TGTGCCAGCGGTAGCGGGAGGGACCAAGAGACCCAGTACTTC.

This clonotype showed up many times. The chain joins TRBV7-9 to TRBJ2-7, with D perhaps matching TRBD1 or TRBD2 (5 bases each). Looked up from germline, CDR1 is SEHNR and CDR2 is FQNEAQ (reference sequence). V dropped 3 bases and J dropped 0 bases, with 6 bases sitting between them. CDR3 size: 13 residues. The CDR3 nucleotides read TGTGCCAGCAGCTTGGGACCCTCCTACGAGCAGTACTTC. Amino acid sequence: CASSLGPSYEQYF.

This clonotype was counted many times. This chain connects TRBV6-1 to TRBJ1-5; 9 bases fit TRBD1. The CDR3 is 16 amino acids. Per the germline V gene, CDR1 is MNHNS and CDR2 is SASEGT. V shed 1 base, J shed 3 bases, and the junction held 4 bases outside the gene matches. DNA for the CDR3: TGTGCCAGCAGTGAAGTGGGACAGGGCAACAATCAGCCCCAGCATTTT. Protein: CASSEVGQGNNQPQHF.

This clonotype was recorded at least ten times. This chain links TRBV29-1 with TRBJ2-2, with 7 nucleotides matching TRBD1. This CDR3 is 14 amino acids long. V shed 4 bases and J 1 base; nucleotides not matched to a gene: 3. Germline V gene sequence: CDR1 SQVTM, CDR2 ANQGSEA. The CDR3 DNA is TGCAGCGTTGCGGGACAGATGAACACCGGGGAGCTGTTTTTT. Translated, it gives CSVAGQMNTGELFF.

This clonotype came up many times. CDR3 residues: CAIRQGTSDYGYTF. In nucleotides, the CDR3 is TGTGCCATCAGACAAGGGACATCTGACTATGGCTACACCTTC. The rearrangement uses TRBV10-3 and TRBJ1-2; D is perhaps TRBD1 (6 bases). Germline CDR1 reads ENHRY; CDR2 reads SYGVKD. V lost 6 bases, J lost 3 bases, and 14 bases lay in between. The CDR3 runs to 14 residues.

The gene calls are TRBV4-1 and TRBJ2-5; 8 bases match TRBD1. Looked up from germline, CDR1 is MGHRA and CDR2 is YSYEKL. V trimming: 3 bases; J trimming: 4 bases; junction bases outside the gene matches: 4. CDR3 size: 14 residues. The CDR3 DNA follows: TGCGCCAGCAGCCAGACAGGGGCTGGAGAGACCCAGTACTTC. Protein product: CASSQTGAGETQYF.

This clonotype was seen at least ten times. The chain uses TRBV7-2 and TRBJ2-5, with a tentative D call TRBD1 (6 bases). Trimming stripped 0 bases from V and 4 bases from J, with 12 bases between. In germline, CDR1 is SGHTA, CDR2 FQGNSA. There are 15 residues in the CDR3. The CDR3 DNA follows: TGTGCCAGCAGCTTAGCGGGTTGGGACATAGAGACCCAGTACTTC. It translates to CASSLAGWDIETQYF.

At least ten counts were recorded for this clonotype. The V call is TRBV6-2 or TRBV6-3, the J call TRBJ2-7; D is possibly TRBD2 (5 bases). The CDR3 has 15 residues. CDR1 and CDR2 (germline): MNHEY, SVGEGT. V was pared by 0 bases and J by 6 bases, with 15 bases between. The CDR3 DNA reads TGTGCCAGCAGTTACTCGATGCGCATTGGAGGCGAGCAGTACTTC. It encodes CASSYSMRIGGEQYF.

This clonotype was recorded at least ten times. It may be a read error: a sequence one base away is much more abundant. The chain links TRBV7-2 to TRBJ2-5; TRBD2 matches 12 bases. The CDR3 is 15 residues long. The germline V gene has CDR1 SGHTA and CDR2 FQGNSA. The CDR3 is CASSSRLAGAETPYF. Here the CDR3 DNA reads TGTGCCAGCAGCTCCCGACTAGCGGGAGCAGAGACCCCGTACTTC.

This clonotype was seen repeatedly, ten times or more. The chain combines TRBV5-6 with TRBJ1-2; TRBD1 matches 11 bases. Germline loops: CDR1 SGHDT, CDR2 YYEEEE. There are 15 residues in the CDR3. Trimming removed 3 bases from V and 3 bases from J; junction bases left unmatched: 4. CDR3 DNA sequence: TGTGCCAGCAGCTGGACAGGGGGCAATTACTATGGCTACACCTTC. Amino acid sequence: CASSWTGGNYYGYTF.

This sequence joins TRBV11-1 and TRBJ1-1, with D perhaps TRBD1 (6 bases). Germline lookup yields CDR1 SGHAT and CDR2 FQDESV (reference sequence). This CDR3 has 18 amino acids. V shed 0 bases and J shed 3 bases, with 20 bases lying between them. CDR3 DNA sequence: TGTGCCAGCAGCTTAGCTGTCGGACAGAGGGATAGGTACACTGAAGCTTTCTTT. Amino acids: CASSLAVGQRDRYTEAFF.

Points on this clonotype: The germline gene is not matched at one end of the junction; a read error may be the cause. The V call is TRBV12-3 or TRBV12-4, the J call TRBJ1-3, with a weak D call TRBD1 (6 bases). The CDR3 is made up of 14 amino acids. The CDR3 bases are TGTGCCGGCAGCACCGGACAGCCTGGAAACACCATATATTTT. Translated, it gives CAGSTGQPGNTIYF.

In this sample, this clonotype turned up many times. The chain combines TRBV6-2 or TRBV6-3 with TRBJ1-1; D not certain. Germline V lookup: CDR1 MNHEY, CDR2 SVGEGT. This CDR3 is built from 14 residues. With 7 bases removed from V and 0 bases from J, the gap between germline ends came to 12 bases. The CDR3 DNA reads as TGTGCCAGCATCATCAGGAGCATGAACACTGAAGCTTTCTTT. Protein sequence: CASIIRSMNTEAFF.

This chain joins TRBV12-3 or TRBV12-4 and TRBJ1-5, with D possibly being TRBD1 (6 bases). This CDR3 comprises 20 residues. Trimming stripped 2 bases from V and 0 bases from J, with 23 bases between. This chain's CDR3 is CASSLRSRDTIVYSNQPQHF. CDR3 bases: TGTGCCAGCAGTTTAAGGTCTAGGGACACCATCGTATATAGCAATCAGCCCCAGCATTTT.

This clonotype has just a few counts. V is TRBV6-1 and J is TRBJ1-6, with D unresolved. Trimming shortened V by 10 bases and J by 9 bases, and 10 bases separated the two germline ends. Per germline, CDR1 MNHNS and CDR2 SASEGT. The CDR3 totals 11 residues. CDR3 loop: CAKDGLSPLHF. In DNA, the CDR3 is TGTGCCAAGGACGGCCTTTCACCCCTCCACTTT.